This entry features one T cell receptor beta chain sequence. The sample comes from a study of T cell responses to AZD1222 COVID-19 vaccine. Germline V gene data show CDR1 as SGHRS and CDR2 as YFSETQ. Trimming took 3 bases from V and 1 from J, leaving 10 bases between them. CDR3 length: 15 residues. Measured with immunoSEQ multiplex PCR; TCRdb has only the in-frame clones, and not every one. The repertoire holds about 130,000 clones, with over 90% as singletons. The TCR originated in an adult in good health. V usage is TRBV5-1 and J usage is TRBJ1-4; D call uncertain. Sequenced here: peripheral blood, sampled on day 0 of AZD1222 vaccination. CDR3 in DNA: TGCGCCAGCAGCTGGGATCAAAGAACTAATGAAAAACTGTTTTTT. This sequence encodes CASSWDQRTNEKLFF.